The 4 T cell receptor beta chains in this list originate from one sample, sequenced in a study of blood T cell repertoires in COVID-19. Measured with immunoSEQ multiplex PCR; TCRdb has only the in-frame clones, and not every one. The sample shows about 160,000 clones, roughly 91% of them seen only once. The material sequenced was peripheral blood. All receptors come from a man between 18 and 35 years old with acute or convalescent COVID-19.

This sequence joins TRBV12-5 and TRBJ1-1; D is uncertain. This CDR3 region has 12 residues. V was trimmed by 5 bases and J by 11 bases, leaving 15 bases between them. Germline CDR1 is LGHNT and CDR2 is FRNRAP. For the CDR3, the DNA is TGTGCTAGTGGTCCCCTGAGGGTTTCGGCTTTCTTT. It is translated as CASGPLRVSAFF.

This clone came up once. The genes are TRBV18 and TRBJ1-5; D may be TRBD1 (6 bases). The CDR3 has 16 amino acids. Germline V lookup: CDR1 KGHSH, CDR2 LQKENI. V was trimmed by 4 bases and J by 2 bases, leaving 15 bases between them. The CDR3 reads CASSQEAGAGNQPQHF. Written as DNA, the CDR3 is TGTGCCAGCTCACAGGAGGCAGGGGCGGGCAATCAGCCCCAGCATTTT.

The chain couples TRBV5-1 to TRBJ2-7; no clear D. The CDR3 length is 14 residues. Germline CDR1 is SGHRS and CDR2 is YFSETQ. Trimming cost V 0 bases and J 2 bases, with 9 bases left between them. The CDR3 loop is CASSLDPQTYEQYF. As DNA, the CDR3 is TGCGCCAGCAGCTTGGATCCCCAGACCTACGAGCAGTACTTC.

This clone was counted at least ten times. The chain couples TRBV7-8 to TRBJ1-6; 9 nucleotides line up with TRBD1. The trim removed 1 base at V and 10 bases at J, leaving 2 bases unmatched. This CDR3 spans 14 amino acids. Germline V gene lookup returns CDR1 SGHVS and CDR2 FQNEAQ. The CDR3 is CASSLGDRESPLHF. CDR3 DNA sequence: TGTGCCAGCAGCTTAGGGGACAGGGAGTCACCCCTCCACTTT.